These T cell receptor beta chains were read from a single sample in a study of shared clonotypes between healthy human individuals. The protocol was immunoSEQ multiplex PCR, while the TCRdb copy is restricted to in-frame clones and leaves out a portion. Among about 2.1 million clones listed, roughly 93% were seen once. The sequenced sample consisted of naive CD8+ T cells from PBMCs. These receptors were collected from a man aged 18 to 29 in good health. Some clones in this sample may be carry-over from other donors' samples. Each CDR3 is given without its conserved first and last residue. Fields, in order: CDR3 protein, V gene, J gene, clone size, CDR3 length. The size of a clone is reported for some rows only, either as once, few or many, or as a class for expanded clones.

CDR3: ASSSPGQGALGNTIY; V: TRBV7-9; J: TRBJ1-3; size: .; length: 15
CDR3: AGTTHTEAF; V: TRBV6-6; J: TRBJ1-1; size: .; length: 9
CDR3: ASSRLAGSYNEQF; V: TRBV4-1; J: TRBJ2-1; size: .; length: 13
CDR3: AISGQQGPKNYGYT; V: TRBV10-3; J: TRBJ1-2; size: .; length: 14
CDR3: ASSQREGPPEQY; V: TRBV14; J: TRBJ2-7; size: .; length: 12
CDR3: ASPGDRGEPQH; V: TRBV6-1; J: TRBJ1-5; size: .; length: 11
CDR3: ASRMVVSGSYEQY; V: TRBV28; J: TRBJ2-7; size: .; length: 13
CDR3: ASLFFRGDTQY; V: TRBV28; J: TRBJ2-3; size: .; length: 11
CDR3: ASMPLVSHEQY; V: TRBV6-6; J: TRBJ2-7; size: .; length: 11
CDR3: SVLSGGAAGYT; V: TRBV29-1; J: TRBJ1-2; size: .; length: 11
CDR3: ASSGGLAGLYNEQF; V: TRBV7-2; J: TRBJ2-1; size: .; length: 14
CDR3: ASSPEKYEQY; V: TRBV11-1; J: TRBJ2-7; size: .; length: 10
CDR3: ASSTVSNTEQY; V: TRBV5-1; J: TRBJ2-7; size: once; length: 11
CDR3: ASSLTGYEQY; V: TRBV27; J: TRBJ2-7; size: .; length: 10
CDR3: ASRRRTGGRDQPQH; V: TRBV27; J: TRBJ1-5; size: .; length: 14
CDR3: ASSFPTSGGTQETQY; V: TRBV28; J: TRBJ2-5; size: .; length: 15
CDR3: ASSPGISGNTIY; V: TRBV11-2; J: TRBJ1-3; size: once; length: 12
CDR3: ASSGGRISTDTQY; V: TRBV9; J: TRBJ2-3; size: .; length: 13
CDR3: ASNSGTVNEKLF; V: TRBV19; J: TRBJ1-4; size: once; length: 12
CDR3: ASSPTGYYEQY; V: TRBV7-6; J: TRBJ2-7; size: .; length: 11
CDR3: ASSLLEGTQY; V: TRBV27; J: TRBJ2-3; size: .; length: 10
CDR3: SVASSGSSYNEQF; V: TRBV29-1; J: TRBJ2-1; size: .; length: 13
CDR3: ASSHPRGGSNTEAF; V: TRBV11-2; J: TRBJ1-1; size: .; length: 14
CDR3: ASSPLTGNYEQY; V: TRBV18; J: TRBJ2-7; size: .; length: 12
CDR3: ATSRGAVEDTQY; V: TRBV15; J: TRBJ2-3; size: .; length: 12
CDR3: ASSQISGNTGELF; V: TRBV4-3; J: TRBJ2-2; size: .; length: 13
CDR3: ASSPRDYYEQY; V: TRBV4-2; J: TRBJ2-7; size: .; length: 11
CDR3: AWGSGSGETQY; V: TRBV30; J: TRBJ2-5; size: few; length: 11